Below, 29 T cell receptor beta chains from the same sample are listed, as sequenced in a study of blood T cell repertoires in COVID-19. Repertoires were generated with immunoSEQ multiplex PCR, while TCRdb's copy carries only in-frame clones and drops some. The sample contains 100,000 to 150,000 clones, 84% of which appear only once. The sample was peripheral blood. The receptors originated from a woman aged 30 to 39 who had recovered from COVID-19.

This chain uses TRBV5-1 with TRBJ1-2; 11 bases map to TRBD1. The J segment lost 5 bases and the V segment lost 4 bases, leaving 10 bases of the junction unmatched. CDR3 length: 16 residues. In germline, CDR1 is SGHRS, CDR2 YFSETQ. DNA of the CDR3: TGCGCCAGCAGCCCCGGACAGGGGGCGACCTGGTATGGCTACACCTTC. Translation: CASSPGQGATWYGYTF.

This clone has a single count. This chain links TRBV19 with TRBJ2-1, with TRBD2 matching 7 bases. Trimming removed 1 base from V and 12 bases from J; junction bases left unmatched: 6. In germline, CDR1 is LNHDA, CDR2 SQIVND (reference sequence). This CDR3 contains 13 residues. CDR3 sequence (DNA): TGTGCCAGTAGTATAGCCCGACAGCGGGGGCAGTTCTTC. It yields the protein CASSIARQRGQFF.

The chain employs TRBV5-4 and TRBJ1-2, with TRBD1 matching 12 bases. This CDR3 spans 18 amino acids. CDR1 SGHNT and CDR2 YYREEE come from the germline V gene (reference sequence). V shed 5 bases, J shed 4 bases, and the junction held 15 bases outside the gene matches. The CDR3 is CASSYGPGQGANSYGYTF. CDR3 coding DNA: TGTGCCAGCAGTTATGGGCCGGGACAGGGGGCAAATAGCTATGGCTACACCTTC.

The chain has TRBV5-1 and TRBJ2-1; D possibly corresponds to TRBD1 (5 bases). CDR1 is SGHRS and CDR2 is YFSETQ in the germline V gene. The V gene lost 2 bases and the J gene lost 5 bases, with 17 bases spanning the gap. The CDR3 spans 16 residues. The CDR3 is CASSLGSGLSHNEQFF. In DNA, the CDR3 is TGCGCCAGCAGCTTAGGTTCAGGGCTTTCCCACAATGAGCAGTTCTTC.

The V gene is TRBV13, the J gene TRBJ2-1; 13 nucleotides agree with TRBD2. The CDR3 consists of 15 residues. Unmatched junction bases numbered 2, after V lost 3 bases and J lost 6 bases. The germline gives CDR1 PRHDT, CDR2 FYEKMQ (reference sequence). The CDR3 bases are TGTGCCAGCAGCTTCTGGACTAGCGGGAGCAATGAGCAGTTCTTC. This sequence encodes CASSFWTSGSNEQFF.

This clone was observed once. This chain connects TRBV12-3 or TRBV12-4 to TRBJ1-4; D is undetermined. V lost 6 bases and J 7 bases, leaving 12 bases between the germline ends. This CDR3 spans 13 amino acids. CDR3 in amino acids: CASSPDLGEKLFF. CDR3 bases: TGTGCCAGCAGCCCGGACTTGGGTGAAAAACTGTTTTTT.

The rearrangement joins TRBV2 to TRBJ1-1, with D unclear. The V end was cut by 2 bases, the J end by 5 bases, with 15 bases between. The CDR3 has 15 amino acids. Germline assignment: CDR1 SNHLY and CDR2 FYNNEI. CDR3 coding DNA: TGTGCCAGCAGTGAATCAGCGGGGAGGCATACTGAAGCTTTCTTT. Translated, it gives CASSESAGRHTEAFF.

The rearrangement links TRBV4-1 to TRBJ2-7; the match to TRBD1 covers 12 bases. J lost 7 bases, V lost 4 bases, and 11 bases had no gene match. This CDR3 is built from 16 residues. Germline V CDR1 and CDR2: MGHRA, YSYEKL. The chain's CDR3 is CASSPNPGQGAGEQYF. DNA of the CDR3: TGCGCCAGCAGCCCCAACCCGGGACAGGGGGCTGGGGAGCAGTACTTC.

A few counts support this clone. The chain employs TRBV7-8 and TRBJ1-3; D is perhaps TRBD1 (6 bases). Germline CDR1 SGHVS, CDR2 FQNEAQ. Trimming took 2 bases from V and 2 from J, leaving 19 bases between them. This CDR3 spans 18 amino acids. CDR3 in DNA: TGTGCCAGCAGCTTACTGGGGACACAGGGAAGGGCTGGAAACACCATATATTTT. As protein: CASSLLGTQGRAGNTIYF.

The V call is TRBV9, the J call TRBJ2-1, with 9 bases matching TRBD2. The CDR3 is 17 residues long. The V and J ends lost 0 bases and 8 bases, in that order; junction bases with no gene match: 12. CDR1 and CDR2 (germline): SGDLS, YYNGEE. The CDR3 here is CASSVDPAGGRVDEQFF. The CDR3 DNA is TGTGCCAGCAGCGTAGACCCAGCGGGGGGCCGCGTCGATGAGCAGTTCTTC.

The chain couples TRBV11-2 to TRBJ1-1, with a possible D match to TRBD1 (5 bases). This CDR3 region has 14 residues. With 6 bases removed from V and 0 bases from J, the gap between germline ends came to 11 bases. CDR1 SGHAT and CDR2 FQNNGV come from the germline V gene. CDR3: CASRSQVMNTEAFF. In DNA, the CDR3 is TGTGCCAGCAGGTCACAGGTTATGAACACTGAAGCTTTCTTT.

The CDR3 bases are TGTGCCAGCAGCCGGACAGGCTCGAACACCGGGGAGCTGTTTTTT. It yields the protein CASSRTGSNTGELFF. V is TRBV7-6 and J is TRBJ2-2; 7 nucleotides align to TRBD1. J lost 0 bases, V lost 5 bases, and 3 bases had no gene match. Germline V lookup: CDR1 SGHVS, CDR2 FNYEAQ. The CDR3 runs to 15 residues.

The rearrangement joins TRBV9 to TRBJ1-4; no clear D gene. CDR3 length: 13 residues. Germline CDR1 and CDR2: SGDLS and YYNGEE. Trimming removed 3 bases at V and 0 bases at J, with 3 bases between. The CDR3 reads CASSAATNEKLFF. The DNA of the CDR3 is TGTGCCAGCAGCGCCGCAACTAATGAAAAACTGTTTTTT.

The rearrangement links TRBV28 to TRBJ2-3; D is undetermined. V was trimmed by 4 bases and J by 3 bases, leaving 14 bases between them. CDR1 and CDR2 (germline): MDHEN, SYDVKM. The CDR3 has 15 amino acids. CDR3 sequence reads: CASSSVDEVTDTQYF. CDR3 coding DNA: TGTGCCAGCAGTTCGGTCGATGAGGTAACAGATACGCAGTATTTT.

The table lists this clone with a few counts. The chain has TRBV15 and TRBJ2-5, with 7 bases matching TRBD1. Germline V CDR1 and CDR2: LNHNV, YYDKDF (reference sequence). V lost 3 bases and J lost 2; bases outside the gene matches: 9. The CDR3 has 16 amino acids. CDR3 sequence reads: CATSRRQGLPQETQYF. CDR3 DNA: TGTGCCACCAGCAGGAGACAGGGTTTACCACAAGAGACCCAGTACTTC.

The CDR3 DNA is TGTGCCAGCAGTTACGTTGGGACAATGGGATCCGAAAAACTGTTTTTT. This codes for CASSYVGTMGSEKLFF. The V and J genes are TRBV6-6 and TRBJ1-4; possibly TRBD1 for D (6 bases). Per the germline V gene, CDR1 is MNHNY and CDR2 is SVGAGI (reference sequence). This CDR3 has 16 amino acids. V was shortened by 2 bases and J by 8 bases, with 18 bases between the two germline ends.

As regards this clone: Other DNA sequences in the sample encode the same CDR3. Here the CDR3 reads CASSESLEAGEQYF. CDR3 DNA sequence: TGCGCCAGCAGTGAGTCACTAGAGGCTGGGGAGCAGTACTTC. V gene TRBV10-1 combines with J gene TRBJ2-7; D is possibly TRBD2 (5 bases). The CDR3 has 14 residues. Trimming cost V 0 bases and J 7 bases, with 13 bases left between them. Germline values: CDR1 WNHNN, CDR2 SYGVQD (reference sequence).

The chain links TRBV14 to TRBJ2-5, with unresolved D. Trimming cost V 0 bases and J 0 bases, with 8 bases left between them. CDR3 length equals 15 residues. Germline V gives CDR1 SGHDN, CDR2 FVKESK. As DNA, the CDR3 is TGTGCCAGCAGCCAAGATGGCAGATACCAAGAGACCCAGTACTTC. Its translation: CASSQDGRYQETQYF.

This chain connects TRBV20-1 to TRBJ2-1, with 7 bases identical to TRBD2. CDR3 length: 16 amino acids. The germline V gene has CDR1 DFQATT and CDR2 SNEGSKA (reference sequence). V lost 3 bases and J lost 4; bases outside the gene matches: 12. The CDR3 is CSASDGQRLAYNEQFF. The CDR3 nucleotides are TGCAGTGCTAGTGATGGCCAGCGACTAGCTTACAATGAGCAGTTCTTC.

V usage is TRBV7-2 and J usage is TRBJ2-1, with 10 bases matching TRBD2. V was clipped by 2 bases and J by 6 bases; unmatched bases: 7. Germline V gene sequence: CDR1 SGHTA, CDR2 FQGNSA. The CDR3 sequence is 16 residues long. This CDR3 is CASSLTDSGRLNEQFF. CDR3 DNA: TGTGCCAGCAGCTTAACGGATAGCGGGAGGCTCAATGAGCAGTTCTTC.

In its sample, this clone was seen many times. This chain uses TRBV6-1 with TRBJ1-6, with D perhaps matching TRBD1 (5 bases). Per germline, CDR1 MNHNS and CDR2 SASEGT. Between the trimmed V and J ends, which lost 2 bases and 14 bases, there was a span of 16 bases. This CDR3 has 14 amino acids. CDR3 sequence (DNA): TGTGCCAGCAGTGAATCGCCTTACAGGTCAGCCCTCCACTTT. This sequence encodes CASSESPYRSALHF.

This clone has just one count. The chain joins TRBV19 to TRBJ2-5; D might be TRBD2 (7 bases). V was trimmed by 5 bases and J by 4 bases, leaving 17 bases between them. Germline-derived CDR1 and CDR2 are LNHDA and SQIVND (reference sequence). The CDR3 extends over 15 amino acids. The CDR3 DNA sequence: TGTGCCAGTAGTGACAAGGGGGAGGGGAGAGAGACCCAGTACTTC. Protein product: CASSDKGEGRETQYF.

The J gene is TRBJ2-6, the V gene TRBV7-3; 7 bases line up with TRBD2. Germline lookup yields CDR1 SGHTA and CDR2 FQGTGA. The ends lost 3 bases at V and 0 bases at J; junction bases unmatched: 5. The CDR3 totals 17 residues. In DNA form, the CDR3 reads TGTGCCAGCAGCTTGACTAGCATGGGCTCTGGGGCCAACGTCCTGACTTTC. This codes for CASSLTSMGSGANVLTF.

The V gene is TRBV3-1 (or the pseudogene TRBV3-2), the J gene TRBJ2-1; D is uncertain. Germline V lookup: CDR1 LGHDT, CDR2 YNNKEL (reference sequence). The V gene lost 1 base and the J gene lost 4 bases, with 14 bases spanning the gap. The CDR3 covers 16 residues. The CDR3 DNA sequence: TGTGCCAGCAGCCAAGTAAGGAGACCACCTTACAATGAGCAGTTCTTC. The encoded protein is CASSQVRRPPYNEQFF.

This clone was counted a few times. V is TRBV2 and J is TRBJ2-1, with 10 bases matching TRBD2. The V and J ends lost 0 bases and 12 bases, in that order; junction bases with no gene match: 14. Per germline, CDR1 SNHLY and CDR2 FYNNEI. The CDR3 length is 17 residues. CDR3 sequence (DNA): TGTGCCAGCAGTGAAGCGCGCGGACTAGCGGCGGAACGGGCGCAGTTCTTC. This codes for CASSEARGLAAERAQFF.

The gene calls are TRBV27 and TRBJ2-7; the D is unclear. Trimming stripped 2 bases from V and 3 bases from J, with 20 bases between. CDR1 MNHEY and CDR2 SMNVEV come from the germline V gene (reference sequence). The CDR3 loop spans 17 amino acids. The CDR3 nucleotides are TGTGCCAGCAGTTTAGAACTACCTTTAAGGCCGGGCTACGAGCAGTACTTC. Translation gives CASSLELPLRPGYEQYF.

The chain combines TRBV9 with TRBJ2-3; 8 positions match TRBD2. J was trimmed by 4 bases and V by 3 bases; bases with no gene match: 10. CDR1 SGDLS and CDR2 YYNGEE come from the germline V gene. The CDR3 has 16 residues. The CDR3: CASSGGKAGVSDTQYF. CDR3 bases: TGTGCCAGCAGCGGAGGGAAAGCGGGGGTTTCAGATACGCAGTATTTT.

This chain connects TRBV3-1 (or the pseudogene TRBV3-2) to TRBJ1-1, with TRBD1 as a possible D gene (6 bases). Trimming shortened V by 4 bases and J by 1 base, and 7 bases separated the two germline ends. In germline, CDR1 is LGHDT, CDR2 YNNKEL (reference sequence). The CDR3 is 13 amino acids. The CDR3 sequence: CASSPQGNTEAFF. The CDR3, as DNA: TGTGCCAGCAGCCCACAGGGGAACACTGAAGCTTTCTTT.

The genes are TRBV18 and TRBJ1-1; TRBD1 agrees at 8 bases. With V trimmed by 0 bases and J by 9 bases, 3 bases remained unmatched. CDR3 length: 13 residues. The germline CDR1 and CDR2 sequences are KGHSH and LQKENI. CDR3 sequence reads: CASSPPRTGKAFF. The CDR3 DNA sequence: TGTGCCAGCTCACCACCGAGGACAGGGAAAGCTTTCTTT.